The 27 T cell receptor beta chains below all came from one sample that was sequenced in a study of blood T cell repertoires in COVID-19. Clones were sequenced by immunoSEQ multiplex PCR, and TCRdb holds only the in-frame ones, with some missing. The top ten hold roughly 4% of the sample, which has over 200,000 clones, about nine tenths seen once. Sequenced material: peripheral blood. The receptors come from a man in his fifties or sixties who had recovered from COVID-19.

The rearrangement links TRBV7-9 to TRBJ2-7; TRBD2 agrees at 8 bases. The germline V gene has CDR1 SEHNR and CDR2 FQNEAQ (reference sequence). The CDR3 spans 16 residues. J was trimmed by 3 bases and V by 5 bases; bases with no gene match: 12. Here the CDR3 reads CASSAPGLAAGYEQYF. The CDR3, as DNA: TGTGCCAGCAGCGCCCCAGGACTAGCCGCTGGCTACGAGCAGTACTTC. The full variable domain, completed using reference TRBV7-9 and TRBJ2-7, is DTGVSQNPRHKITKRGQNVTFRCDPISEHNRLYWYRQTLGQGPEFLTYFQNEAQLEKSRLLSDRFSAERPKGSFSTLEIQRTEQGDSAMYLCASSAPGLAAGYEQYFGPGTRLTVT.

This clone was found once. The chain carries TRBV4-1 and TRBJ2-7; a weak D match, TRBD1 (5 bases). Germline values: CDR1 MGHRA, CDR2 YSYEKL. The CDR3 totals 17 residues. V shed 1 base and J shed 0 bases, with 16 bases lying between them. The CDR3: CASSQVWRQSLSYEQYF. CDR3 bases: TGCGCCAGCAGCCAAGTTTGGAGACAGTCCCTCTCCTACGAGCAGTACTTC.

CDR3 in amino acids: CASSSVGTGGSGNTIYF. CDR3 sequence (DNA): TGTGCCAGCAGCTCTGTTGGGACAGGGGGCTCTGGAAACACCATATATTTT. V and J are TRBV7-2 and TRBJ1-3; 11 positions agree with TRBD1. Trimming took 4 bases from V and 0 from J; bases not matched to a gene: 5. Germline V gene sequence: CDR1 SGHTA, CDR2 FQGNSA. The length of the CDR3 is 17 residues.

The gene calls are TRBV9 and TRBJ2-7; the D gene is possibly TRBD1 (5 bases). CDR1 is SGDLS and CDR2 is YYNGEE in the germline V gene. Deletions cut 4 bases from V and 2 bases from J, with 10 bases between. The CDR3 totals 13 residues. The CDR3 here is CASSPKQAYEQYF. In DNA form, the CDR3 reads TGTGCCAGCAGCCCAAAACAGGCCTACGAGCAGTACTTC.

The genes are TRBV5-5 and TRBJ1-5; 7 nucleotides agree with TRBD1. The CDR3 totals 17 residues. Germline loops: CDR1 SGHKS, CDR2 YYEKEE (reference sequence). V trimming: 0 bases; J trimming: 0 bases; junction bases outside the gene matches: 6. CDR3 in amino acids: CASSLGTGDYSNQPQHF. CDR3 bases: TGTGCCAGCAGCTTGGGGACAGGTGACTATAGCAATCAGCCCCAGCATTTT.

This rearrangement joins TRBV2 to TRBJ1-2, with 8 bases that match TRBD1. J was trimmed by 5 bases and V by 2 bases; bases with no gene match: 10. The CDR3 runs to 16 residues. Germline V gene data show CDR1 as SNHLY and CDR2 as FYNNEI. The DNA for the CDR3 is TGTGCCAGCAGTGAAAGGCCCGGGACAGGCCCTTATGGCTACACCTTC. It encodes CASSERPGTGPYGYTF.

The rearrangement uses TRBV6-6 and TRBJ2-5; the D gene is possibly TRBD1 (6 bases). The CDR3 consists of 13 residues. Germline loops: CDR1 MNHNY, CDR2 SVGAGI (reference sequence). V lost 5 bases, J lost 3 bases, and 10 bases lay in between. CDR3 protein: CASSRNREETQYF. CDR3 in DNA: TGTGCCAGCAGTCGAAACAGGGAAGAGACCCAGTACTTC.

The J gene is TRBJ1-5, the V gene TRBV11-2; 11 bases are a match to TRBD1. The CDR3 extends over 15 amino acids. From germline, CDR1 is SGHAT and CDR2 FQNNGV. J lost 6 bases, V lost 5 bases, and 6 bases had no gene match. CDR3 sequence: CASSPGTGGSQPQHF. The CDR3 coding sequence is TGTGCCAGCAGCCCCGGGACAGGGGGAAGTCAGCCCCAGCATTTT. The entire variable domain, with the rest obtained from reference TRBV11-2 and TRBJ1-5, is as follows: EAGVAQSPRYKIIEKRQSVAFWCNPISGHATLYWYQQILGQGPKLLIQFQNNGVVDDSQLPKDRFSAERLKGVDSTLKIQPAKLEDSAVYLCASSPGTGGSQPQHFGDGTRLSIL.

In the case of this clone: One end of the junction fails to match germline, which may point to a read error. The V gene is TRBV6-5, the J gene TRBJ1-3; D is unclear. The CDR3 contains 12 residues. The germline V gene encodes CDR1 MNHEY and CDR2 SVGAGI. The CDR3: CASSYSGNTIYF. Here the CDR3 DNA reads TGTGCCAGCAGCTACTCTGGAAACACCATATATTTT.

The chain uses TRBV7-8 and TRBJ1-2; D might be TRBD1 (6 bases). V was pared by 5 bases and J by 0 bases, with 19 bases between. The CDR3 has 17 amino acids. Germline V gene data show CDR1 as SGHVS and CDR2 as FQNEAQ. The CDR3 loop is CASSPLGAQGPNYGYTF. The CDR3 DNA follows: TGTGCCAGCAGCCCCCTGGGGGCCCAGGGTCCTAACTATGGCTACACCTTC. The full variable domain, rest sourced from reference TRBV7-8 and TRBJ1-2, is GAGVSQSPRYKVAKRGQDVALRCDPISGHVSLFWYQQALGQGPEFLTYFQNEAQLDKSGLPSDRFFAERPEGSVSTLKIQRTQQEDSAVYLCASSPLGAQGPNYGYTFGSGTRLTVV.

The rearrangement uses TRBV7-3 and TRBJ2-7; the D gene is possibly TRBD2 (6 bases). The CDR3 spans 15 residues. Germline lookup yields CDR1 SGHTA and CDR2 FQGTGA. V lost 5 bases and J lost 6, with 20 bases in between. CDR3 DNA sequence: TGTGCCAGCAGCCCCACAGGAGCGGGTGTGGGCGAGCAGTACTTC. Encoded protein: CASSPTGAGVGEQYF.

The chain has TRBV18 and TRBJ1-1, with a tentative D call TRBD1 (5 bases). Trimming cost V 2 bases and J 3 bases, with 10 bases left between them. Per germline, CDR1 KGHSH and CDR2 LQKENI. This CDR3 spans 14 amino acids. Written as DNA, the CDR3 is TGTGCCAGCTCACCAGCCAGGGTCGACACTGAAGCTTTCTTT. Translation gives CASSPARVDTEAFF.

V is TRBV5-8 and J is TRBJ2-7; weak D call: TRBD1 (6 bases). This CDR3 has 13 amino acids. Germline CDR1 SGHTS, CDR2 YDEGEE. V was trimmed by 4 bases and J by 2 bases, leaving 10 bases between them. The DNA of the CDR3 is TGTGCCAGCAGCAGGACAGAGGCCTACGAGCAGTACTTC. This gives the protein CASSRTEAYEQYF. Variable domain in full (rest from reference TRBV5-8 and TRBJ2-7): EAGVTQSPTHLIKTRGQQATLRCSPISGHTSVYWYQQALGLGLQFLLWYDEGEERNRGNFPPRFSGRQFPNYSSELNVNALELEDSALYLCASSRTEAYEQYFGPGTRLTVT.

The rearrangement uses TRBV25-1 and TRBJ2-1; no clear D. Trimming removed 7 bases at V and 5 bases at J, with 18 bases between. The germline V gene has CDR1 MGHDK and CDR2 SYGVNS. The CDR3 sequence is 15 residues long. For the CDR3, the DNA is TGTGCCAGCACTGACCGAGGCCTGTGGGACAATGAGCAGTTCTTC. As protein: CASTDRGLWDNEQFF.

The rearrangement joins TRBV6-5 to TRBJ1-2; 10 bases line up with TRBD1. Trimming removed 4 bases from V and 6 bases from J; junction bases left unmatched: 2. This CDR3 has 13 residues. The germline CDR1 and CDR2 sequences are MNHEY and SVGAGI. CDR3 bases: TGTGCCAGCAGTTGGGACAGGGGAGATGGCTACACCTTC. It encodes CASSWDRGDGYTF.

The gene calls are TRBV5-1 and TRBJ1-1; the D gene is possibly TRBD1 (6 bases). The germline V gene has CDR1 SGHRS and CDR2 YFSETQ. The CDR3 length is 14 residues. Trimming took off 4 bases at V and 3 bases at J, with 13 bases between the two ends. CDR3 bases: TGCGCCAGCAGCGTACAGGGAGATTACACTGAAGCTTTCTTT. Residues: CASSVQGDYTEAFF.

This sequence joins TRBV27 and TRBJ2-7, with D possibly matching TRBD1 (6 bases). The V end lost 2 bases, the J end lost 3 bases, and 26 bases lay between the germline ends. Germline lookup yields CDR1 MNHEY and CDR2 SMNVEV (reference sequence). CDR3 size: 19 residues. The chain's CDR3 is CASSLRYPPPGGQRYEQYF. The CDR3 DNA follows: TGTGCCAGCAGTTTACGTTACCCTCCCCCCGGTGGACAGCGCTACGAGCAGTACTTC.

The chain uses TRBV23-1 and TRBJ1-1; 7 bases match TRBD1. TRBV23-1 is assigned to the ORF class and has an uncertain function. Trimming removed 2 bases from V and 8 bases from J; junction bases left unmatched: 5. The length of the CDR3 is 13 residues. This CDR3 is CASSQLDRDEAFF. DNA for the CDR3: TGCGCCAGCAGTCAACTAGACAGGGACGAAGCTTTCTTT.

This chain connects TRBV18 to TRBJ1-3; TRBD1 might be the D (6 bases). CDR1 KGHSH and CDR2 LQKENI come from the germline V gene. CDR3 length: 16 residues. Trimming left V 4 bases short and J 0 bases short, with 13 bases between. The CDR3 loop is CASSRPGANSGNTIYF. CDR3 nucleotide sequence: TGTGCCAGCTCACGACCAGGGGCTAACTCTGGAAACACCATATATTTT.

The chain couples TRBV9 to TRBJ1-2, with TRBD1 matching over 7 bases. The junction had 6 bases not matched to a gene; V was cut back by 3 bases and J by 4 bases. CDR1 SGDLS and CDR2 YYNGEE come from the germline V gene. This CDR3 is built from 14 residues. CDR3 nucleotide sequence: TGTGCCAGCAGCGGCGCAGGGACAGTCTATGGCTACACCTTC. Translation gives CASSGAGTVYGYTF.

The chain carries TRBV9 and TRBJ1-2; D unclear. Trimming stripped 4 bases from V and 2 bases from J, with 12 bases between. Germline values: CDR1 SGDLS, CDR2 YYNGEE. This CDR3 contains 14 residues. The CDR3 loop reads CASSSPRINYGYTF. The CDR3 nucleotides are TGTGCCAGCAGCTCCCCGAGGATCAACTATGGCTACACCTTC. The full variable domain, rest sourced from reference TRBV9 and TRBJ1-2, is DSGVTQTPKHLITATGQRVTLRCSPRSGDLSVYWYQQSLDQGLQFLIQYYNGEERAKGNILERFSAQQFPDLHSELNLSSLELGDSALYFCASSSPRINYGYTFGSGTRLTVV.

The V gene is TRBV9, the J gene TRBJ1-2; TRBD1 matches 7 bases. Germline V gives CDR1 SGDLS, CDR2 YYNGEE. CDR3 length equals 12 residues. The V gene end was trimmed by 7 bases and the J gene end by 2 bases; junction bases not matched to a gene: 2. CDR3 sequence: CASEGANYGYTF. The CDR3 DNA follows: TGTGCCAGCGAGGGGGCAAACTATGGCTACACCTTC.

The V call is TRBV2, the J call TRBJ1-5, with 7 positions matching TRBD1. Trimming at V came to 3 bases and at J to 3 bases, leaving 5 bases not matched to a gene. The V gene's germline CDR1 is SNHLY and CDR2 FYNNEI. This CDR3 is built from 15 residues. CDR3 in DNA: TGTGCCAGCAGTGAGGGCAGGGGGAACAATCAGCCCCAGCATTTT. It translates to CASSEGRGNNQPQHF.

The rearrangement uses TRBV5-1 and TRBJ1-1, with TRBD1 as a possible D gene (6 bases). The CDR3 covers 12 residues. CDR1 SGHRS and CDR2 YFSETQ come from the germline V gene. V was cut by 0 bases and J by 7 bases, with 7 bases left in between. The CDR3 DNA follows: TGCGCCAGCAGCTTGGCGGACAGTGAAGCTTTCTTT. Protein sequence: CASSLADSEAFF.

The chain employs TRBV27 and TRBJ2-7; 8 bases are shared with TRBD1. The J segment lost 7 bases and the V segment lost 5 bases, leaving 10 bases of the junction unmatched. The CDR3 has 14 amino acids. The germline V gene encodes CDR1 MNHEY and CDR2 SMNVEV (reference sequence). The CDR3 DNA is TGTGCCAGCAGTCCGTCCCTGACAGGGGAGGAGCAGTACTTC. Its translation: CASSPSLTGEEQYF.

This clone was detected only once. The chain combines TRBV12-3 or TRBV12-4 with TRBJ2-2, with D possibly TRBD1 on 7 matching bases. The ends were cut back, 2 bases at V and 11 bases at J, with 12 bases in the middle. CDR3 length: 13 amino acids. The CDR3 DNA follows: TGTGCCAGCAGTTTAATTCAGGGGGGAGAGCTGTTTTTT. Residues: CASSLIQGGELFF.

The rearrangement uses TRBV7-3 and TRBJ2-2, with a possible D match to TRBD2 (6 bases). CDR1 SGHTA and CDR2 FQGTGA come from the germline V gene. Deletions cut 1 base from V and 5 bases from J, with 8 bases between. There are 14 residues in the CDR3. Here the CDR3 reads CASSLKTSTGELFF. The CDR3, as DNA: TGTGCCAGCAGCTTAAAGACTAGTACCGGGGAGCTGTTTTTT.